The 21 T cell receptor beta chains reported below all come from one sample, sequenced in a study of regulatory T cells in long-lasting Graves disease. As to time point: newly diagnosed GD, antithyroid drugs for less than 3 months. TCR sequences were obtained from RNA taken from PBMCs. Arm-PCR of CDR3 regions and iRepertoire HTBI primers were the basis on which TCR beta libraries were built. TCRdb passed the multiplex PCR reads through MiXCR, listing each CDR3 protein once. Here the sample spans 440,000 or so distinct CDR3 sequences, 15% being singletons. Separately, the same data were catalogued under a study of T cells in Graves' hyperthyroidism and ophthalmopathy.

The sequencing here drew on peripheral blood mononuclear cells (PBMCs), taken at new diagnosis, from a patient treated with antithyroid drugs. Receptor source: a woman aged 25-40 years with Graves disease.

The table lists this clonotype with many counts. The V gene is TRBV12-3 or TRBV12-4, the J gene TRBJ1-6; the D is unclear. V was trimmed by 8 bases and J by 7 bases, leaving 12 bases between them. The CDR3 consists of 13 residues. Here the CDR3 reads CASGEQINSPLHF. In nucleotides, the CDR3 is TGTGCCAGCGGGGAACAGATCAATTCACCCCTCCACTTT.

This clonotype occurred a few times. The rearrangement uses TRBV10-1 and TRBJ2-3; 7 bases line up with TRBD2. The trim removed 6 bases at V and 5 bases at J, leaving 11 bases unmatched. This CDR3 is 15 amino acids long. In germline, CDR1 is WNHNN, CDR2 SYGVQD (reference sequence). CDR3 in amino acids: CASSHPGAGEDTQYF. The CDR3 DNA follows: TGCGCCAGCAGCCACCCCGGGGCGGGGGAAGATACGCAGTATTTT.

This clonotype was counted at least ten times. The CDR3 loop reads CASRWTSGRAGSYEQYF. As DNA, the CDR3 is TGTGCCAGCAGATGGACTAGCGGGAGGGCGGGTTCCTACGAGCAGTACTTC. The rearrangement uses TRBV6-1 and TRBJ2-7; the match to TRBD2 covers 15 bases. Germline V CDR1 and CDR2: MNHNS, SASEGT. CDR3 size: 17 residues. Germline trimming cut 6 bases from V and 1 base from J; bases unmatched to any gene: 7.

This clonotype was counted at least ten times. This chain links TRBV3-1 with TRBJ2-5; D possibly matches TRBD1 or TRBD2 (6 bases each). Trimming cost V 2 bases and J 2 bases, with 24 bases left between them. Germline values: CDR1 LGHDT, CDR2 YNNKEL (reference sequence). This CDR3 region has 19 residues. The CDR3 reads CASSQLLVQGGSIQETQYF. The CDR3, as DNA: TGTGCCAGCAGCCAACTCTTGGTACAGGGAGGATCGATACAAGAGACCCAGTACTTC.

The sample holds many counts of this clonotype. The V and J genes are TRBV12-3 or TRBV12-4 and TRBJ1-2; D is unclear. The CDR3 loop spans 14 amino acids. V shed 5 bases and J shed 0 bases, with 10 bases lying between them. The CDR3 here is CASSRGRANYGYTF. As DNA, the CDR3 is TGTGCCAGCAGTCGCGGACGGGCTAACTATGGCTACACCTTC.

This sequence joins TRBV30 and TRBJ1-2; no clear D gene. Germline V gene sequence: CDR1 GTSNPN, CDR2 SVGIG (reference sequence). This CDR3 region has 11 residues. V was trimmed by 0 bases and J by 8 bases, leaving 7 bases between them. CDR3 amino acids: CAWSVGNGYTF. The CDR3 DNA is TGTGCCTGGAGTGTCGGGAACGGCTACACCTTC. Complete variable domain (other parts from reference TRBV30 and TRBJ1-2): SQTIHQWPATLVQPVGSPLSLECTVEGTSNPNLYWYRQAAGRGLQLLFYSVGIGQISSEVPQNLSASRPQDRQFILSSKKLLLSDSGFYLCAWSVGNGYTFGSGTRLTVV.

This clonotype was observed at least ten times. This chain joins TRBV18 and TRBJ1-5, with D possibly TRBD1 on 6 matching bases. Per germline, CDR1 KGHSH and CDR2 LQKENI. V lost 8 bases and J lost 1, with 15 bases in between. CDR3 length equals 15 residues. The CDR3 coding sequence is TGTGCCAGCCGGCCGGAGGGGGTGAGCAATCAGCCCCAGCATTTT. Its protein product is CASRPEGVSNQPQHF. Complete variable domain (other parts from reference TRBV18 and TRBJ1-5): NAGVMQNPRHLVRRRGQEARLRCSPMKGHSHVYWYRQLPEEGLKFMVYLQKENIIDESGMPKERFSAEFPKEGPSILRIQQVVRGDSAAYFCASRPEGVSNQPQHFGDGTRLSIL.

In its sample, this clonotype was seen a few times. Being one base from a much bigger clone, this may be a read error. The rearrangement links TRBV6-1 to TRBJ2-1, with D maybe TRBD2 (6 bases). V gave up 6 bases and J gave up 4 bases, with 22 bases separating them. CDR3 length equals 17 residues. The germline V gene has CDR1 MNHNS and CDR2 SASEGT. CDR3 region: CASRQPGTGGPYNEQFF. The CDR3 region has the DNA TGTGCCAGCAGACAGCCCGGGACTGGAGGTCCGTACAATGAGCAGTTCTTC.

This clonotype was observed many times. The V gene is TRBV6-1, the J gene TRBJ2-1, with 15 positions matching TRBD2. The CDR3 contains 16 residues. Trimming removed 6 bases from V and 7 bases from J; junction bases left unmatched: 7. CDR1 MNHNS and CDR2 SASEGT come from the germline V gene. CDR3 nucleotide sequence: TGTGCCAGCAGGCCCGGGACTAGCGGGAGGAGGAATGAGCAGTTCTTC. Translation gives CASRPGTSGRRNEQFF.

The chain joins TRBV19 to TRBJ2-7; D not certain. The germline V gene encodes CDR1 LNHDA and CDR2 SQIVND (reference sequence). This CDR3 is 12 amino acids long. V dropped 7 bases and J dropped 6 bases, with 13 bases sitting between them. As DNA, the CDR3 is TGTGCCAGTACCGACCGCGCCCGCGAGCAGTACTTC. Translation gives CASTDRAREQYF.

This clonotype has a handful of counts. The genes are TRBV7-9 and TRBJ2-2; D is perhaps TRBD2 (5 bases). Germline CDR1 SEHNR, CDR2 FQNEAQ (reference sequence). V lost 2 bases to trimming and J lost 0 bases, with 10 bases between them. The CDR3 covers 16 residues. Here the CDR3 reads CASSLRTVANTGELFF. In DNA form, the CDR3 reads TGTGCCAGCAGCTTAAGGACTGTCGCGAACACCGGGGAGCTGTTTTTT.

To note about this clonotype: A read error may be the cause here, since a much bigger clone is one base away. The V gene is TRBV19, the J gene TRBJ2-1; TRBD2 agrees at 10 bases. Germline CDR1 reads LNHDA; CDR2 reads SQIVND (reference sequence). The trim removed 5 bases at V and 4 bases at J, leaving 5 bases unmatched. CDR3 length: 15 amino acids. The CDR3 spells CASSVTSGMYNEQFF. The DNA of the CDR3 is TGTGCCAGTAGTGTAACTAGCGGGATGTACAATGAGCAGTTCTTC.

This clonotype occurred a few times. The chain carries TRBV27 and TRBJ1-2; D is ambiguous. Deletions cut 2 bases from V and 2 bases from J, with 6 bases between. The germline gives CDR1 MNHEY, CDR2 SMNVEV (reference sequence). The CDR3 runs 13 residues. The CDR3 is CASSLSKNYGYTF. The CDR3 nucleotides read TGTGCCAGCAGTTTAAGCAAAAACTATGGCTACACCTTC.

This clonotype occurred many times. V gene TRBV20-1 combines with J gene TRBJ2-5; tentative D call: TRBD1 (6 bases). CDR1 is DFQATT and CDR2 is SNEGSKA in the germline V gene (reference sequence). This CDR3 is 18 amino acids long. Trimming cost V 2 bases and J 4 bases, with 26 bases left between them. The CDR3 here is CSARFVTGPHGPGETQYF. As DNA, the CDR3 is TGCAGTGCTAGATTTGTTACAGGGCCCCACGGGCCGGGAGAGACCCAGTACTTC.

There are a few counts of this clonotype. This chain links TRBV6-9 with TRBJ2-5, with D unresolved. Germline CDR1 and CDR2: MNHGY and SVAAGI. V was clipped by 3 bases and J by 5 bases, with 7 bases between them. CDR3 length: 12 amino acids. The CDR3 nucleotides read TGTGCCAGCAGTTACTTGTTGGAGACCCAGTACTTC. The encoded protein is CASSYLLETQYF.

This clonotype was detected ten times or more. The chain employs TRBV7-2 and TRBJ2-1, with TRBD2 matching over 8 bases. The germline V gene has CDR1 SGHTA and CDR2 FQGNSA. This CDR3 has 17 residues. V lost 5 bases, J lost 4 bases, and 13 bases stayed unmatched. The CDR3 reads CASSLEELAGSYNEQFF. In DNA, the CDR3 is TGTGCCAGCAGCCTAGAGGAATTAGCGGGATCGTACAATGAGCAGTTCTTC.

This rearrangement joins TRBV6-5 to TRBJ2-2, with 9 bases identical to TRBD2. The V gene end was trimmed by 2 bases and the J gene end by 3 bases; junction bases not matched to a gene: 7. Germline CDR1 MNHEY, CDR2 SVGAGI. This CDR3 is 17 amino acids long. The CDR3 DNA reads as TGTGCCAGCAGTTACCGGATGCGACTAGCGGACACCGGGGAGCTGTTTTTT. This gives the protein CASSYRMRLADTGELFF.

This clonotype came up a few times. The limits of the CDR3 on the DNA are not certain, so only TCRdb's listed CDR3 is given. The rearrangement joins TRBV19 to TRBJ2-5; the table gives TRBD1 as D, unverified against the DNA. From its first to its last residue, the CDR3 has 15 amino acids. Looked up from germline, CDR1 is LNHDA and CDR2 is SQIVND (reference sequence). CDR3 protein: CASSIFGQGGETQYF.

About this clonotype: This may be a read error, as it is one base from a much larger clone. The CDR3: CASSPIGRYYEQYF. In nucleotides, the CDR3 is TGTGCCAGCAGTCCGATAGGGCGGTACTACGAGCAGTACTTC. The chain recombines TRBV28 with TRBJ2-7; no definite D call. The germline gives CDR1 MDHEN, CDR2 SYDVKM. The CDR3 covers 14 residues. Trimming stripped 5 bases from V and 3 bases from J, with 14 bases between.

This clonotype has just a few counts. The chain joins TRBV6-1 to TRBJ2-2; 13 bases line up with TRBD2. J lost 7 bases, V lost 10 bases, and 18 bases had no gene match. CDR3 length: 18 amino acids. Germline CDR1 and CDR2: MNHNS and SASEGT. CDR3 region: CAIRPSLSGTSGIGELFF. CDR3 nucleotide sequence: TGTGCCATACGTCCCAGTCTTAGCGGGACTAGCGGGATCGGGGAGCTGTTTTTT.

This clonotype has a handful of counts. The rearrangement links TRBV9 to TRBJ2-6, with D possibly called TRBD1 or TRBD2 (6 bases each). The CDR3 consists of 16 residues. The ends were cut back, 4 bases at V and 4 bases at J, with 15 bases in the middle. Germline V lookup: CDR1 SGDLS, CDR2 YYNGEE. CDR3 in amino acids: CASSPPTGRGANVLTF. The CDR3 coding sequence is TGTGCCAGCAGCCCACCCACAGGGAGGGGGGCCAACGTCCTGACTTTC.